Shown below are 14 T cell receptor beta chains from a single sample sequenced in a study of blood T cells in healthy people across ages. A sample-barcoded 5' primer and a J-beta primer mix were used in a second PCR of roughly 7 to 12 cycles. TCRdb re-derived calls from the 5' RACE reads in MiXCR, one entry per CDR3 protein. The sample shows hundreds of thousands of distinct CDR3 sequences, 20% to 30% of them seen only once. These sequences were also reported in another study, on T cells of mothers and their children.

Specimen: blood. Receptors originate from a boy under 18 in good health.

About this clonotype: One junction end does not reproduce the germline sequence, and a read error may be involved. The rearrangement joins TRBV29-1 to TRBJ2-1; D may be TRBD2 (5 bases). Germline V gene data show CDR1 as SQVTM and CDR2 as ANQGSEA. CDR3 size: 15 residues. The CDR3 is CSVGTLARIYNEQFF. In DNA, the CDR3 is TGCAGCGTTGGGACTCTTGCGAGAATTTACAACGAGCAGTTCTTC.

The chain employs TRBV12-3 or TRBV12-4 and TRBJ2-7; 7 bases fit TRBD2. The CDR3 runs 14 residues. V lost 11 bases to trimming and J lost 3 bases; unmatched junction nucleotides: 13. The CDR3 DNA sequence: TGTGCCTCAAGTGTCAGGGAGGGGTACTACGAGCAGTACTTC. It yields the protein CASSVREGYYEQYF.

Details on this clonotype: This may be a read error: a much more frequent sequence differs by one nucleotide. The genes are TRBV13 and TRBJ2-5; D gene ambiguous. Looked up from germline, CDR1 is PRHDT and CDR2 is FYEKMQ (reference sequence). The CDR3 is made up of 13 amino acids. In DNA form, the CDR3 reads TGTGCCAGCAGCTTCTTCTCCCAAGAGATCCAGTACTTC. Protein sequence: CASSFFSQEIQYF.

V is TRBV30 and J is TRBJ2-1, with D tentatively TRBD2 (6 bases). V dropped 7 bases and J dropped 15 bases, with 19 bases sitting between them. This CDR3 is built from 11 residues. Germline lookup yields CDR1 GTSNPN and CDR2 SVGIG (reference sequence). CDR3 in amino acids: CASNPGTQAFF. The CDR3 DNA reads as TGTGCCTCAAACCCCGGGACTCAGGCGTTCTTC.

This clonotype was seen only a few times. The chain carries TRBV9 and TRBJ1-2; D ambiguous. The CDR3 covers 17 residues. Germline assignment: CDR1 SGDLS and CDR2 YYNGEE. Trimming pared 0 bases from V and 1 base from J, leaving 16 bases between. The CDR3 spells CASSVAGRGTINYGYTF. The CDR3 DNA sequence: TGTGCCAGCAGCGTAGCGGGCCGGGGAACCATTAACTATGGCTACACCTTC.

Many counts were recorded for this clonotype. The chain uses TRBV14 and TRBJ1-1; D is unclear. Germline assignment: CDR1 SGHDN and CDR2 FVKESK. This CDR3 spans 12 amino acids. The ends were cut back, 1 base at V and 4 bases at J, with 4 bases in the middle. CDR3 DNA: TGTGCCAGCAGCCAAGTAGGCACTGAAGCTTTCTTT. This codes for CASSQVGTEAFF.

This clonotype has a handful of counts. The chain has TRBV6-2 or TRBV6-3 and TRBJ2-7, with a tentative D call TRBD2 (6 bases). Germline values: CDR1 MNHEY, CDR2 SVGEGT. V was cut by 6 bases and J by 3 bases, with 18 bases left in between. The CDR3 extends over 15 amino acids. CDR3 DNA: TGTGCCAGCAGGAATTTGGGGGGACCTTTCTACGAGCAGTACTTC. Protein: CASRNLGGPFYEQYF.

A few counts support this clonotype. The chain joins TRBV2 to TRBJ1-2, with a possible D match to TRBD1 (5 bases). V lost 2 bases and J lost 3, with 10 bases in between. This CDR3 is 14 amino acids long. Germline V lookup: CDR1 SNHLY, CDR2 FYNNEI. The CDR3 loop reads CASSEWGDDYGYTF. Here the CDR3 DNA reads TGTGCCAGCAGTGAATGGGGCGATGACTATGGCTACACCTTC. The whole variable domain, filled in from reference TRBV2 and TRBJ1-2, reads EPEVTQTPSHQVTQMGQEVILRCVPISNHLYFYWYRQILGQKVEFLVSFYNNEISEKSEIFDDQFSVERPDGSNFTLKIRSTKLEDSAMYFCASSEWGDDYGYTFGSGTRLTVV.

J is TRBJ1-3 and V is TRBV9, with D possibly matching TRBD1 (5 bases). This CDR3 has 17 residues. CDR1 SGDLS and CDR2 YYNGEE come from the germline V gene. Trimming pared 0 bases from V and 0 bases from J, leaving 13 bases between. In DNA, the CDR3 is TGTGCCAGCAGCGTAGTGGACACTTCGACCTCTGGAAACACCATATATTTT. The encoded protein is CASSVVDTSTSGNTIYF. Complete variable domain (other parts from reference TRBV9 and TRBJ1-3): DSGVTQTPKHLITATGQRVTLRCSPRSGDLSVYWYQQSLDQGLQFLIQYYNGEERAKGNILERFSAQQFPDLHSELNLSSLELGDSALYFCASSVVDTSTSGNTIYFGEGSWLTVV.

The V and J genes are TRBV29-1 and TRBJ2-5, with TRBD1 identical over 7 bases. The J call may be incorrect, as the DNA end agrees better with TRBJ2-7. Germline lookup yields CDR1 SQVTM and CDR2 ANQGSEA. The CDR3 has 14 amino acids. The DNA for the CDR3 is TGCAGCGTTGCCTTACAGGGGAGAACCTACGAGCAGTACTTC. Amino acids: CSVALQGRTYEQYF.

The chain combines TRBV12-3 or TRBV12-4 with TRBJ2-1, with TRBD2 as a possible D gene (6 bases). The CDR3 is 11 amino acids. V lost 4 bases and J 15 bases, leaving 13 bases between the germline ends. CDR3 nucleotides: TGTGCCAGCAGTTCGGGACTCCGCACGTTCTTC. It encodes CASSSGLRTFF.

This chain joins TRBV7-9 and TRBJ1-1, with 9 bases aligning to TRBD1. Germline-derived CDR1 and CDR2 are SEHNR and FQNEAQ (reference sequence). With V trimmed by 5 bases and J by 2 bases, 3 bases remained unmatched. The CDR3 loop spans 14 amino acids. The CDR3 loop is CASSRDRANTEAFF. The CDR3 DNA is TGTGCCAGCAGCAGGGACAGGGCAAACACTGAAGCTTTCTTT.

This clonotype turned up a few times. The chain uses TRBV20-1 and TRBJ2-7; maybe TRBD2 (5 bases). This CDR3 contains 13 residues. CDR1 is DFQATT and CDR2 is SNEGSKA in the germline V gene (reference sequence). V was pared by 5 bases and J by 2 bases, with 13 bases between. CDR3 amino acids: CSAEGLRTYEQYF. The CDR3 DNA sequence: TGCAGTGCTGAGGGCCTTAGGACCTACGAGCAGTACTTC.

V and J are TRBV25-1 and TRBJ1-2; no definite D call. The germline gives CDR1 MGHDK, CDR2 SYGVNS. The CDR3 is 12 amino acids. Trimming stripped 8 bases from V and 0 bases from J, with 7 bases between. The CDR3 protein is CASGSTNYGYTF. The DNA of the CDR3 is TGTGCCAGCGGGTCCACTAACTATGGCTACACCTTC.